These T cell receptor beta chains were read from a single sample in a study of blood T cells in healthy people across ages. TCRdb passed the 5' RACE reads through MiXCR, listing each CDR3 protein once. The data show approximately 780,000 distinct CDR3 sequences, roughly 24% seen once. The same data also went into a second study, on T cells of mothers and their children.

Sequenced sample: blood. The origin of the receptors is a boy younger than 18 in good health. Both conserved end residues are part of each CDR3. Each record gives: clone size, V gene, CDR3 length, CDR3 protein. Where a row states a size, it is once, few, many or the class of an expanded clone; other rows omit it.

abundance: many
v_gene: TRBV4-1
len: 20
CDR3aa: CASSQGLGLAGALSSYEQYF

abundance: few
v_gene: TRBV5-1
len: 16
CDR3aa: CASTPYRGQGGETQYF

abundance: few
v_gene: TRBV11-2
len: 17
CDR3aa: CASSPAGDTTPNYGYTF

abundance: few
v_gene: TRBV3-1
len: 15
CDR3aa: CASSPGAGPTYEQYF

abundance: NA
v_gene: TRBV5-5
len: 12
CDR3aa: CASSRDTNEQFF

abundance: NA
v_gene: TRBV15
len: 13
CDR3aa: CATSREIGSEAFF

abundance: NA
v_gene: TRBV5-1
len: 16
CDR3aa: CASSLGDSRANYGYTF

abundance: few
v_gene: TRBV5-1
len: 15
CDR3aa: CASSLGDRGKAGYTF

abundance: NA
v_gene: TRBV20-1
len: 14
CDR3aa: CSAQRGAGVGGYTF

abundance: NA
v_gene: TRBV12-3/TRBV12-4
len: 15
CDR3aa: CASSSGLDNPYGQYF

abundance: few
v_gene: TRBV3-1
len: 16
CDR3aa: CASSQVAGGVYNEQFF

abundance: many
v_gene: TRBV7-3
len: 15
CDR3aa: CASSFGTGPHYEQYF

abundance: few
v_gene: TRBV12-3/TRBV12-4
len: 12
CDR3aa: CASRPGAGELFF

abundance: NA
v_gene: TRBV20-1
len: 16
CDR3aa: CSARDSGTGYTGELFF

abundance: few
v_gene: TRBV3-1
len: 17
CDR3aa: CASSFGGRTGPTDTQYF

abundance: NA
v_gene: TRBV5-1
len: 13
CDR3aa: CASSGGLAKEQFF

abundance: NA
v_gene: TRBV20-1
len: 14
CDR3aa: CSATPDRARYGYTF

abundance: NA
v_gene: TRBV12-3/TRBV12-4
len: 16
CDR3aa: CASRTTAGQGFGEQFF

abundance: NA
v_gene: TRBV27
len: 15
CDR3aa: CASSYIGGPQETQYF

abundance: NA
v_gene: TRBV12-3/TRBV12-4
len: 15
CDR3aa: CASNLAGGPLETQYF

abundance: NA
v_gene: TRBV30
len: 15
CDR3aa: CAWNSGGASYNEQFF

abundance: many
v_gene: TRBV5-1
len: 13
CDR3aa: CASSLRGDQPQHF

abundance: NA
v_gene: TRBV29-1
len: 15
CDR3aa: CSVVTGQGDLYEQYF

abundance: NA
v_gene: TRBV6-6
len: 12
CDR3aa: CAGSQDRVVQFF

abundance: few
v_gene: TRBV20-1
len: 13
CDR3aa: CSARGGSRETQYF

abundance: few
v_gene: TRBV4-1
len: 14
CDR3aa: CASSLSLGGGEQYF

abundance: NA
v_gene: TRBV7-7
len: 15
CDR3aa: CASSLARATPETQYF

abundance: NA
v_gene: TRBV7-9
len: 16
CDR3aa: CASSPRQGMRFGELFF

abundance: few
v_gene: TRBV20-1
len: 13
CDR3aa: CSAWGQGYNEQFF

abundance: NA
v_gene: TRBV28
len: 15
CDR3aa: CASSLFAVGAYEQYF

abundance: NA
v_gene: TRBV2
len: 15
CDR3aa: CASGPGGSGVETQYF

abundance: NA
v_gene: TRBV30
len: 14
CDR3aa: CAHNRGLISYEQYF

abundance: few
v_gene: TRBV20-1
len: 14
CDR3aa: CSARDPVFVDTQYF

abundance: once
v_gene: TRBV25-1
len: 19
CDR3aa: CASSELKIWRGGSTDTQYF

abundance: few
v_gene: TRBV20-1
len: 17
CDR3aa: CSARDYATSGGSDTQYF

abundance: NA
v_gene: TRBV10-3
len: 13
CDR3aa: CATKGGSNEKLFF

abundance: NA
v_gene: TRBV28
len: 13
CDR3aa: CASNLRGETEAFF

abundance: NA
v_gene: TRBV29-1
len: 17
CDR3aa: CSAGGGGGTSGANVLTF

abundance: NA
v_gene: TRBV12-3/TRBV12-4
len: 15
CDR3aa: CASSYSGQGFTEQFF

abundance: NA
v_gene: TRBV19
len: 15
CDR3aa: CASSIKGQGPYEQYF

abundance: few
v_gene: TRBV15
len: 15
CDR3aa: CATSREGATNEKLFF

abundance: NA
v_gene: TRBV27
len: 16
CDR3aa: CASSSVGTGVVDEQYF

abundance: NA
v_gene: TRBV27
len: 13
CDR3aa: CASSLSPTYEQYF

abundance: once
v_gene: TRBV30
len: 18
CDR3aa: CAWSPGQGGTIAKNIQYF

abundance: NA
v_gene: TRBV29-1
len: 13
CDR3aa: CSVARQRNTEAFF

abundance: NA
v_gene: TRBV6-5
len: 11
CDR3aa: CASTFFGEQFF